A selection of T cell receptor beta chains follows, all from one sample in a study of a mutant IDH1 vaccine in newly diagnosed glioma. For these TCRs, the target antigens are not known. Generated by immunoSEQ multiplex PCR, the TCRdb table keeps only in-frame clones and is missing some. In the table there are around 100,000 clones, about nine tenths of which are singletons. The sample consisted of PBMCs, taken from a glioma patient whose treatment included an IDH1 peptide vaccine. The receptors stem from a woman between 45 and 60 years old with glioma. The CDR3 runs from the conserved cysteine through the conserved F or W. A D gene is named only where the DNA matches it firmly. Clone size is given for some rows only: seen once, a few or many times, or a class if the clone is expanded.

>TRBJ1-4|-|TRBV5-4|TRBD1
TGTGCCAGCAGCGAACAGGGGGGTGAAAAACTGTTTTTT
CASSEQGGEKLFF
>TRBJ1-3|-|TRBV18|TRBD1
TGTGCCAGCTCTCCGGGACAGGGCGGGTTGAGCTCTGGAAACACCATATATTTT
CASSPGQGGLSSGNTIYF
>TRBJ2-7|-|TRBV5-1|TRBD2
TGCGCCAGCAGCCTTAGCGGGAGGAGTTCCTACGAGCAGTACTTC
CASSLSGRSSYEQYF
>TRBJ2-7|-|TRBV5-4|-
TGTGCCAGCAGCTCCGGGGCTCCGGAAAGAAGCTACGAGCAGTACTTC
CASSSGAPERSYEQYF
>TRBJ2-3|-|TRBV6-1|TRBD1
TGTGCCAGCAGTGAGGGACAGGGTACAGATACGCAGTATTTT
CASSEGQGTDTQYF
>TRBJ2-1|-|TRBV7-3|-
TGTGCCAGCAGCTTAGTAGGGGATAACTACAATGAGCAGTTCTTC
CASSLVGDNYNEQFF
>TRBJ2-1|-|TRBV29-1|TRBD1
TGCAGCGTGGTAACAGGGGGCAATGAGCAGTTCTTC
CSVVTGGNEQFF
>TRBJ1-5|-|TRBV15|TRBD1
TGTGCCACCAGCAGGGACAGGGCGAGTAAGCCCCAGCATTTT
CATSRDRASKPQHF
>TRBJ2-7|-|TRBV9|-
TGTGCCAGCAGCCCCTGGAATAGCGGCTACGAGCAGTACTTC
CASSPWNSGYEQYF
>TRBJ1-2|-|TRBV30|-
TGTGCCTGGAGTGCAGGGTCTCTCTATGGCTACACCTTC
CAWSAGSLYGYTF
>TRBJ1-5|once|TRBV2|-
TGTGCCAGCAGTGACAGGTGGCGCAATCAGCCCCAGCATTTT
CASSDRWRNQPQHF
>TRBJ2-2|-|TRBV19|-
TGTGCCAGCCAAGGGATGTCACCCACCGGGGAGCTGTTTTTT
CASQGMSPTGELFF
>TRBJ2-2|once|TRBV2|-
TGTGCCAGCAGAACCCAGGGGACCGGGGAGCTGTTTTTT
CASRTQGTGELFF
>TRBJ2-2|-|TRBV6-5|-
TGTGCCAGTGCCCCGCGGCAGGGAAACACCGGGGAGCTGTTTTTT
CASAPRQGNTGELFF
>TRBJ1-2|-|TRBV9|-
TGTGCCAGCAGCGCCCCCTCCGGCTACACCTTC
CASSAPSGYTF
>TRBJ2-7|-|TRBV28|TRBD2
TGTGCCAGCAGGGGCTTAGCGGGTCGCAGGGCCGAGCAGTACTTC
CASRGLAGRRAEQYF
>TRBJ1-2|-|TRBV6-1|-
TGTGCCAGCAGCCCCGAGGGCAGGTGGGGCTACACCTTC
CASSPEGRWGYTF
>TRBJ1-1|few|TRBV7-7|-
TGTGCTAGCAGCCCCGGGACGGAGGATGAAGCTTTCTTT
CASSPGTEDEAFF
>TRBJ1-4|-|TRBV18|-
TGTGCCAGCTCACCACCCAGCCTGGCAACTAATGAAAAACTGTTTTTT
CASSPPSLATNEKLFF
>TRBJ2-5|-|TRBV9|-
TGTGCCAGCAGCGTAGATGGGACAGCGGGTCAAGAGACCCAGTACTTC
CASSVDGTAGQETQYF
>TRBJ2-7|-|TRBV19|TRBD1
TGTGCCAGTAGTTTTGGAGGGACAGGGACCTACGAGCAGTACTTC
CASSFGGTGTYEQYF
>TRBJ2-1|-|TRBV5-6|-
TGTGCCAGCAGCTTGACCCAGGCCGGCCCCAATGAGCAGTTCTTC
CASSLTQAGPNEQFF
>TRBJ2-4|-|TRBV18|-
TGTGCCAGCTCACCAGAGTCAGGGAATCGTTTGGCCAAAAACATTCAGTACTTC
CASSPESGNRLAKNIQYF
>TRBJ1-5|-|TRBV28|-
TGTGCCACCCAGAGGGCGCGTCAGCCCCAGCATTTT
CATQRARQPQHF
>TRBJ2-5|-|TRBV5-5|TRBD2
TGTGCCAGCAGCCGGACTAGCGGGGCTCAAGAGACCCAGTACTTC
CASSRTSGAQETQYF
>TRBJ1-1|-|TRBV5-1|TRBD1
TGCGCCAGCAGCTTGGTAACAGGGGGCGGTTTGAACACTGAAGCTTTCTTT
CASSLVTGGGLNTEAFF
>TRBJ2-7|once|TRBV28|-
TGTGCCAGCTCACCCCCGGCAGGGGACGGCGAGCAGTACTTC
CASSPPAGDGEQYF
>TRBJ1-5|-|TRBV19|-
TGTGCCAGTAGTATTACAGGCCGACGTGGCAATCAGCCCCAGCATTTT
CASSITGRRGNQPQHF
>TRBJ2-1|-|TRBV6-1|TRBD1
TGTGCCAGCAGTGAATTGGACAGGGACAATGAGCAGTTCTTC
CASSELDRDNEQFF
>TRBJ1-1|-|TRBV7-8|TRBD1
TGTGCCAGCAGCAGCCTGGGACAGCTCATGAACACTGAAGCTTTCTTT
CASSSLGQLMNTEAFF
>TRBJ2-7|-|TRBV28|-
TGTGCCAGCAGTTTAACAGGTGCTACTTCCTACGAGCAGTACTTC
CASSLTGATSYEQYF
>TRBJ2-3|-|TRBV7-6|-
TGTGCCAGCAGCAAACGGGGAGATACGCAGTATTTT
CASSKRGDTQYF
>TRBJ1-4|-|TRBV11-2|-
TGTGCCAGCAGCGCACTCACAGGGCCGTCGACAAAACTGTTTTTT
CASSALTGPSTKLFF
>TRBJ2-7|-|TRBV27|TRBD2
TGTGCCAGCAGAGGACTAGCCGAACCAACCTACGAGCAGTACTTC
CASRGLAEPTYEQYF
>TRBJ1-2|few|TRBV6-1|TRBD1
TGTGCCAGCGAAGGCAGGGGGGGCTATGGCTACACCTTC
CASEGRGGYGYTF
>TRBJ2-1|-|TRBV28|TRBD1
TGTGCCAGCAGTTACTGGACAGGGCCGTACAATGAGCAGTTCTTC
CASSYWTGPYNEQFF
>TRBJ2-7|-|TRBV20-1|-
TGCAGTGCTGGGCAGGAGGAGCAGTACTTC
CSAGQEEQYF
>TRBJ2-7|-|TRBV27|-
TGTGCCAGCGGGGGGACAGCCTACGAGCAGTACTTC
CASGGTAYEQYF
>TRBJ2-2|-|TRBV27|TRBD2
TGTGCCAGTACTAGCGCGAACACCGGGGAGCTGTTTTTT
CASTSANTGELFF
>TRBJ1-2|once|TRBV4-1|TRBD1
TGCGCCAGCAGCCAAGACCGGACAGGGATCTTCTTCTATGGCTACACCTTC
CASSQDRTGIFFYGYTF
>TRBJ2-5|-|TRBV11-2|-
TGTGCCAGCAGCTTAGAAGAGGGTTGGAAGACCCAGTACTTC
CASSLEEGWKTQYF
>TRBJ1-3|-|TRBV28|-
TGTGCCAGCAGTAACTTAGGCCTGACCACTGGAAACACCATATATTTT
CASSNLGLTTGNTIYF
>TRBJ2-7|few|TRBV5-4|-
TGTGCCAGCAGCATGGACAGCAGCTCCTACGAGCAGTACTTC
CASSMDSSSYEQYF
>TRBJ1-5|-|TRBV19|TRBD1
TGTGCCAGTAGTACCTACGGACAGGGGCGGAATCAGCCCCAGCATTTT
CASSTYGQGRNQPQHF
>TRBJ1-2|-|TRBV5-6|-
TGTGCCAGCAGCTTGCGTCCCCAGGGAGGGAGCTATGGCTACACCTTC
CASSLRPQGGSYGYTF
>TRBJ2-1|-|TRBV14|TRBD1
TGTGCCAGCCGAATGTCAGGGGGTAGGAATGAGCAGTTCTTC
CASRMSGGRNEQFF
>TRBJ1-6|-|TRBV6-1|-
TGTGCCAGCAGTGAAGCGGGGATAGATTCACCCCTCCACTTT
CASSEAGIDSPLHF
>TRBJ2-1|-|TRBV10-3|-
TGTGCCATCAGTGAGTCGGACTACTCCTACAATGAGCAGTTCTTC
CAISESDYSYNEQFF
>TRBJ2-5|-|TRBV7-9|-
TGTGCCAGCAGCTTAAACAGGGTAGGCCAAGAGACCCAGTACTTC
CASSLNRVGQETQYF
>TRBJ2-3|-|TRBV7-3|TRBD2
TGTGCCAGCAGCTTAAGAGGGTGGGCTAGCGGGAGGTTCGGTGACACAGATACGCAGTATTTT
CASSLRGWASGRFGDTDTQYF
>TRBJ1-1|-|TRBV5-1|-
TGCGCCAGCAGCTTGCCACAGGGGAACACTGAAGCTTTCTTT
CASSLPQGNTEAFF
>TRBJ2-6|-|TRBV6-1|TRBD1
TGTGCCAGCAGTGAGAAATACAGGGGGCGCTCCTCTGGGGCCAACGTCCTGACTTTC
CASSEKYRGRSSGANVLTF
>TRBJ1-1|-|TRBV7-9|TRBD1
TGTGCCAGCAGCTTGGTACAGGGGCAAGCTTTCTTT
CASSLVQGQAFF
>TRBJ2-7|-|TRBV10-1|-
TGCGCCAGCAGTGAGTCCAGAACAGGGTACTACGAGCAGTACTTC
CASSESRTGYYEQYF